This TCR beta chain was identified in a study of shared clonotypes between healthy human individuals. Study-level background: Two female and a few male donors aged 18 to 49 were enrolled.

Using 200 ng DNA, tens of thousands of T cell genomes, the sorted-subset replicate PCRs were run. Here immunoSEQ multiplex PCR was the method, and the copy in TCRdb shows in-frame clones only, minus some. The table includes about 2.1 million clones, about 93% detected once. As defined, naive CD8 cells were CD45RO-negative and positively selected for CCR7, with terminally differentiated effector memory CD45RA+ cells excluded. Specimen: naive CD8+ T cells from PBMCs. The sequence was obtained from a man younger than 30 in good health. Some clones in this sample may be carry-over from other donors' samples.

The chain's CDR3 is CASTRRGTDISGANVLTF. The CDR3 DNA is TGTGCCAGTACCCGAAGAGGGACAGACATCTCTGGGGCCAACGTCCTGACTTTC. This chain links TRBV19 with TRBJ2-6; 7 bases are a match to TRBD1. The CDR3 spans 18 residues. Germline V CDR1 and CDR2: LNHDA, SQIVND (reference sequence). After removal of 7 bases from V and 0 bases from J, the junction contained 12 bases not matched to a gene.